This entry lists 4 T cell receptor beta chains sequenced from one sample in a study of T cells expressing NK-cell markers. Using the 5' RACE reads, TCRdb records one entry per CDR3 protein without DNA. The record lists some 300,000 distinct CDR3 sequences, of which the ten most abundant hold 0.39%. The sample taken for sequencing was blood T cells: a sorted CD56 or NKG2C T cell subset, CD4+ or CD8+ T cells, or bulk PBMC T cells (not recorded which). These receptors originate from a man aged 18 to 29 in good health.

The V gene is TRBV20-1, the J gene TRBJ2-7; TCRdb's D call of TRBD1 is untestable without DNA. Looked up from germline, CDR1 is DFQATT and CDR2 is SNEGSKA (reference sequence). This CDR3 comprises 15 residues. The chain's CDR3 is CSAPAPGTGRYEQYF.

The V gene is TRBV7-2, the J gene TRBJ1-1; TCRdb proposes TRBD1, but this gene call is untestable without DNA. Looked up from germline, CDR1 is SGHTA and CDR2 is FQGNSA. This CDR3 has 13 residues. CDR3: CASSLGGGVKAFF.

This chain links TRBV10-3 with TRBJ2-1; TCRdb proposes TRBD2, but this gene call is untestable without DNA. From germline, CDR1 is ENHRY and CDR2 SYGVKD. The CDR3 is 16 residues long. The CDR3 sequence: CANSYLAGAPNNEQFF.

The chain joins TRBV20-1 to TRBJ2-4. The CDR3 runs 16 residues. Germline V gene sequence: CDR1 DFQATT, CDR2 SNEGSKA (reference sequence). The CDR3 loop is CSARDPYIVAKNIQYF.